The source of this T cell receptor (beta chain) is a study of cytomegalovirus exposure and HLA in healthy donors. Healthy bone marrow donors made up the donors. Germline values: CDR1 SNHLY, CDR2 FYNNEI. Trimming took 6 bases from V and 7 from J, leaving 19 bases between them. CDR3 size: 15 residues. Primers: 60 Vbeta forward and 13 Jbeta reverse. Profiled with immunoSEQ multiplex PCR; TCRdb holds only in-frame clones, not every one. The repertoire has 120,000 or so clones, approximately 76% of them found once; the top ten carry about 15%. The sequencing sample was made of PBMCs. J is TRBJ1-5 and V is TRBV2; no reliable D call. The source of this sequence is a man aged 50 or older in good health and CMV-seropositive. CDR3 amino acids: CASRETAGGTQPQHF. The CDR3 DNA is TGTGCCAGCAGGGAAACAGCAGGTGGAACGCAGCCCCAGCATTTT.